This passage covers 20 T cell receptor beta chains from one sample sequenced in a study of OX40 agonist ivuxolimab in advanced cancers. Clones were sequenced by immunoSEQ multiplex PCR, and TCRdb holds only the in-frame ones, with some missing. Here the sample spans around 25,000 clones, approximately 90% being singletons. Source: CD4+ or CD8+ T cells sorted from blood, taken in a trial of the OX40 agonist ivuxolimab. The receptors were sampled from an adult with an advanced solid tumor such as melanoma, head and neck, liver or kidney cancer.

The CDR3 is CASSSRGGSGNTIYF. CDR3 in DNA: TGTGCCAGCAGCTCCAGGGGGGGCTCTGGAAACACCATATATTTT. V and J are TRBV11-2 and TRBJ1-3; 7 nucleotides match TRBD1. Germline lookup yields CDR1 SGHAT and CDR2 FQNNGV. V dropped 4 bases and J dropped 0; count of bases not matched to a gene: 3. The CDR3 is made up of 15 amino acids.

The chain employs TRBV28 and TRBJ2-3; 7 nucleotides line up with TRBD1. Trimming at V came to 7 bases and at J to 4 bases, leaving 5 bases not matched to a gene. From germline, CDR1 is MDHEN and CDR2 SYDVKM. CDR3 length equals 13 residues. CDR3 sequence reads: CASKKRGPDTQYF. The CDR3, as DNA: TGTGCCAGCAAGAAAAGGGGGCCAGATACGCAGTATTTT.

The gene calls are TRBV28 and TRBJ2-3; D gene uncertain. Germline assignment: CDR1 MDHEN and CDR2 SYDVKM. Trimming pared 6 bases from V and 7 bases from J, leaving 11 bases between. The CDR3 runs to 12 residues. This CDR3 is CASSGLGYTQYF. The CDR3 bases are TGTGCCAGCAGCGGGCTCGGGTATACGCAGTATTTT.

The gene calls are TRBV28 and TRBJ1-2; D might be TRBD1 (6 bases). Germline V gene data show CDR1 as MDHEN and CDR2 as SYDVKM. V shed 3 bases and J shed 8 bases, with 13 bases lying between them. This CDR3 spans 13 amino acids. CDR3 nucleotides: TGTGCCAGCAGTTTTCCGGGGGCATGGGGCTACACCTTC. Translated: CASSFPGAWGYTF.

This rearrangement joins TRBV4-1 to TRBJ1-2, with 7 bases fitting TRBD1. Unmatched junction bases numbered 5, after V lost 4 bases and J lost 0 bases. Germline V gives CDR1 MGHRA, CDR2 YSYEKL. CDR3 length: 15 amino acids. The CDR3, as DNA: TGCGCCAGCAGCCGAGGACAGGAAGCTAACTATGGCTACACCTTC. Its protein is CASSRGQEANYGYTF.

The CDR3 coding sequence is TGTGCCTGGAGTGTAAGGAGGGGGGCTCTTTACGAGCAGTACTTC. Translated, it gives CAWSVRRGALYEQYF. The chain links TRBV30 to TRBJ2-7, with D possibly being TRBD1 or TRBD2 (6 bases each). Trimming pared 0 bases from V and 4 bases from J, leaving 16 bases between. The length of the CDR3 is 15 residues. Per the germline V gene, CDR1 is GTSNPN and CDR2 is SVGIG (reference sequence).

J is TRBJ2-3 and V is TRBV5-8; no clear D. V shed 3 bases and J shed 4 bases, with 21 bases lying between them. The CDR3 is 17 residues long. Germline assignment: CDR1 SGHTS and CDR2 YDEGEE. CDR3: CASSSPPGPYGADTQYF. CDR3 coding DNA: TGTGCCAGCAGCTCCCCGCCAGGTCCCTATGGGGCAGATACGCAGTATTTT.

V gene TRBV28 combines with J gene TRBJ1-2; TRBD1 matches at 8 bases. The CDR3 is 18 residues long. CDR1 and CDR2 from the germline V gene are MDHEN and SYDVKM. Trimming cost V 4 bases and J 0 bases; bases outside gene matches: 13. The CDR3 DNA sequence: TGTGCCAGCAGTTCTCTTACCCCAGGGGGCTCTACTAACTATGGCTACACCTTC. It encodes CASSSLTPGGSTNYGYTF.

V is TRBV19 and J is TRBJ1-6; TRBD1 aligns across 10 bases. V shed 3 bases and J 8 bases; nucleotides not matched to a gene: 4. Germline CDR1 reads LNHDA; CDR2 reads SQIVND (reference sequence). The CDR3 runs 15 residues. The CDR3 reads CASSMVDRGYSPLHF. CDR3 nucleotide sequence: TGTGCCAGTAGTATGGTGGACAGGGGGTATTCACCCCTCCACTTT.

V gene TRBV6-1 combines with J gene TRBJ2-2, with TRBD1 matching 10 bases. The V segment lost 6 bases and the J segment 8 bases; nucleotides outside the gene matches: 9. This CDR3 spans 15 amino acids. The germline gives CDR1 MNHNS, CDR2 SASEGT. The CDR3 loop reads CASRTVGQGTGELFF. CDR3 coding DNA: TGTGCCAGCAGGACAGTGGGACAGGGGACTGGGGAGCTGTTTTTT.

The V and J genes are TRBV10-1 and TRBJ2-2; 13 nucleotides line up with TRBD2. Germline V lookup: CDR1 WNHNN, CDR2 SYGVQD (reference sequence). V lost 6 bases and J lost 8; bases outside the gene matches: 6. CDR3 length: 15 amino acids. The CDR3 bases are TGCGCCAGCAGCCCGGGACTAGCGGGATCTGGGGAGCTGTTTTTT. Its protein is CASSPGLAGSGELFF.

This clone was seen once. The V and J genes are TRBV29-1 and TRBJ2-1; 7 bases fit TRBD1. Germline CDR1 is SQVTM and CDR2 is ANQGSEA. J gave up 4 bases and V 7 bases, and 10 bases lay outside the gene matches. The CDR3 extends over 14 amino acids. The CDR3 is CSARRDREYNEQFF. In DNA form, the CDR3 reads TGCAGCGCTAGAAGGGACAGAGAGTACAATGAGCAGTTCTTC.

The rearrangement links TRBV5-1 to TRBJ1-4; TRBD1 is a possible D gene (5 bases). Germline V gene sequence: CDR1 SGHRS, CDR2 YFSETQ. The length of the CDR3 is 16 residues. V was cut by 4 bases and J by 0 bases, with 13 bases left in between. CDR3 coding DNA: TGCGCCAGCAGCGGGCGGGGCGGTGCAACTAATGAAAAACTGTTTTTT. This translates into CASSGRGGATNEKLFF.

The chain employs TRBV10-3 and TRBJ1-1; 7 nucleotides align to TRBD1. This CDR3 has 14 amino acids. Germline V gene sequence: CDR1 ENHRY, CDR2 SYGVKD. V trimming: 0 bases; J trimming: 7 bases; junction bases outside the gene matches: 5. Written as DNA, the CDR3 is TGTGCCATCAGTGAGTCACAGGGGAATATTGAAGCTTTCTTT. As protein: CAISESQGNIEAFF.

This sequence joins TRBV5-1 and TRBJ2-5; 9 bases match TRBD1. The CDR3 runs 16 residues. V shed 2 bases and J 1 base; nucleotides not matched to a gene: 6. Germline V gene lookup returns CDR1 SGHRS and CDR2 YFSETQ. This CDR3 reads CASSFSTGGLQETQYF. CDR3 nucleotides: TGCGCCAGCAGCTTTTCGACAGGGGGGCTCCAAGAGACCCAGTACTTC.

CDR3 amino acids: CASSEATAEDGGYTF. The CDR3 nucleotides read TGTGCCAGCAGTGAAGCGACGGCGGAGGACGGTGGCTACACCTTC. The chain joins TRBV6-1 to TRBJ1-2; D is uncertain. Looked up from germline, CDR1 is MNHNS and CDR2 is SASEGT. Between the trimmed V and J ends, which lost 0 bases and 7 bases, there was a span of 15 bases. CDR3 length: 15 residues.

This clone was detected only a few times. The V gene is TRBV7-6, the J gene TRBJ2-2; TRBD1 matches 12 bases. The junction had 10 bases not matched to a gene; V was cut back by 5 bases and J by 6 bases. Germline loops: CDR1 SGHVS, CDR2 FNYEAQ. The CDR3 extends over 17 amino acids. The CDR3 spells CASSLTGTGGAAGELFF. The CDR3 DNA sequence: TGTGCCAGCAGCCTAACCGGGACAGGGGGCGCAGCCGGGGAGCTGTTTTTT. Combining the CDR3 with reference TRBV7-6 and TRBJ2-2 gives the whole variable domain GAGVSQSPRYKVTKRGQDVALRCDPISGHVSLYWYRQALGQGPEFLTYFNYEAQQDKSGLPNDRFSAERPEGSISTLTIQRTEQRDSAMYRCASSLTGTGGAAGELFFGEGSRLTVL.

The gene calls are TRBV9 and TRBJ1-3; D remains ambiguous. CDR3 size: 16 residues. V was cut by 2 bases and J by 0 bases, with 12 bases left in between. Germline lookup yields CDR1 SGDLS and CDR2 YYNGEE. The CDR3 DNA sequence: TGTGCCAGCAGCGTTGAGCGGGCCGGCTCTGGAAACACCATATATTTT. Translating gives CASSVERAGSGNTIYF.

The J gene is TRBJ1-4, the V gene TRBV12-5; D uncertain. The V end was cut by 0 bases, the J end by 8 bases, with 7 bases between. Germline V lookup: CDR1 LGHNT, CDR2 FRNRAP. The CDR3 sequence is 13 residues long. The CDR3 is CASGLVAVEKLFF. In DNA, the CDR3 is TGTGCTAGTGGTTTGGTAGCCGTGGAAAAACTGTTTTTT.

A single count supports this clone. J is TRBJ2-6 and V is TRBV7-8; no firm D call. Germline V lookup: CDR1 SGHVS, CDR2 FQNEAQ. The CDR3 is 15 amino acids. V lost 1 base and J lost 0, with 4 bases in between. CDR3 loop: CASSLVSSGANVLTF. CDR3 nucleotides: TGTGCCAGCAGCTTAGTCAGCTCTGGGGCCAACGTCCTGACTTTC.